This passage covers 25 T cell receptor beta chains from one sample sequenced in a study of blood T cell repertoires in COVID-19. Profiling relied on immunoSEQ multiplex PCR, and the TCRdb table lists in-frame clones only, not all of them. The data contain 90,000 to 100,000 clones, roughly 87% of them singletons. Sequencing used peripheral blood. Receptors were obtained from an elderly man with acute or convalescent COVID-19.

This clone was counted once. The J gene is TRBJ2-7, the V gene TRBV3-1 (or the pseudogene TRBV3-2); D possibly corresponds to TRBD2 (5 bases). Germline values: CDR1 LGHDT, CDR2 YNNKEL (reference sequence). The CDR3 has 15 amino acids. The V gene lost 1 base and the J gene lost 0 bases, with 10 bases spanning the gap. CDR3 coding DNA: TGTGCCAGCAGCCAAGGGCTAGGGAGCTCCTACGAGCAGTACTTC. As protein: CASSQGLGSSYEQYF.

The chain links TRBV28 to TRBJ1-5; D gene uncertain. Germline lookup yields CDR1 MDHEN and CDR2 SYDVKM. With 1 base removed from V and 0 bases from J, the gap between germline ends came to 10 bases. The CDR3 runs to 16 residues. CDR3 DNA sequence: TGTGCCAGCAGTTTATTAGGCGGTAATAGCAATCAGCCCCAGCATTTT. This translates into CASSLLGGNSNQPQHF.

This clone has only a few counts. This rearrangement joins TRBV2 to TRBJ1-1; D gene unclear. The V gene lost 6 bases and the J gene lost 2 bases, with 13 bases spanning the gap. Germline loops: CDR1 SNHLY, CDR2 FYNNEI. This CDR3 region has 14 residues. The CDR3 here is CASSALSTNTEAFF. The CDR3 DNA sequence: TGTGCCAGCAGCGCCCTTTCAACTAACACTGAAGCTTTCTTT.

This sequence joins TRBV2 and TRBJ1-6; D may be TRBD1 (6 bases). This CDR3 region has 14 residues. Trimming took off 11 bases at V and 5 bases at J, with 16 bases between the two ends. Germline-derived CDR1 and CDR2 are SNHLY and FYNNEI. DNA of the CDR3: TGTGCCGGCCACAGGGAACCTAATAATTCACCCCTCCACTTT. It translates to CAGHREPNNSPLHF.

This clone was detected once. This chain links TRBV18 with TRBJ2-2, with a possible D match to TRBD1 (5 bases). CDR3 length: 13 amino acids. Per germline, CDR1 KGHSH and CDR2 LQKENI. Trimming removed 5 bases at V and 1 base at J, with 5 bases between. CDR3 sequence: CASSDRNTGELFF. CDR3 coding DNA: TGTGCCAGCTCAGACAGGAACACCGGGGAGCTGTTTTTT.

V and J are TRBV7-2 and TRBJ2-7; 7 nucleotides align to TRBD2. The CDR3 sequence is 16 residues long. Per germline, CDR1 SGHTA and CDR2 FQGNSA. Losses at the gene ends were 6 bases for V and 3 bases for J; bases not matched to a gene: 14. DNA for the CDR3: TGTGCCAGCAGTCCGGGGGGAGGGACTCGCCTCTACGAGCAGTACTTC. It is translated as CASSPGGGTRLYEQYF.

V and J are TRBV6-1 and TRBJ2-1; TRBD1 is a possible D gene (5 bases). V dropped 3 bases and J dropped 8 bases, with 20 bases sitting between them. From germline, CDR1 is MNHNS and CDR2 SASEGT. This CDR3 comprises 16 residues. CDR3 in DNA: TGTGCCAGCAGTGACGCCGTAAAGGGGAAGGTCGATGAGCAGTTCTTC. This sequence encodes CASSDAVKGKVDEQFF.

V gene TRBV5-1 combines with J gene TRBJ1-4, with D possibly matching TRBD1 (6 bases). This CDR3 is 16 amino acids long. CDR1 SGHRS and CDR2 YFSETQ come from the germline V gene. The V end lost 6 bases, the J end lost 0 bases, and 15 bases lay between the germline ends. The CDR3 is CASIATGDATNEKLFF. CDR3 coding DNA: TGCGCCAGCATCGCGACAGGCGACGCAACTAATGAAAAACTGTTTTTT.

There are a few counts of this clone. The gene calls are TRBV2 and TRBJ2-7, with 10 bases matching TRBD1. Per germline, CDR1 SNHLY and CDR2 FYNNEI. CDR3 length: 14 amino acids. Trimming at V came to 6 bases and at J to 7 bases, leaving 9 bases not matched to a gene. The CDR3 nucleotides are TGTGCCAGCAGCACGGGACAGGGGCTTGGAGAGCAGTACTTC. It specifies CASSTGQGLGEQYF.

The chain employs TRBV18 and TRBJ2-2; a weak D match, TRBD2 (5 bases). The V end lost 3 bases, the J end lost 3 bases, and 5 bases lay between the germline ends. Germline loops: CDR1 KGHSH, CDR2 LQKENI. This CDR3 region has 13 residues. The CDR3: CASSPRDTGELFF. The CDR3 DNA follows: TGTGCCAGCTCACCGCGGGACACCGGGGAGCTGTTTTTT.

The chain joins TRBV18 to TRBJ2-2, with 8 positions matching TRBD1. With V trimmed by 4 bases and J by 0 bases, 4 bases remained unmatched. Germline V lookup: CDR1 KGHSH, CDR2 LQKENI. This CDR3 has 16 amino acids. In DNA form, the CDR3 reads TGTGCCAGCTCACAGGACAGGGTGGCGAACACCGGGGAGCTGTTTTTT. Translated: CASSQDRVANTGELFF. Based on the CDR3 plus reference TRBV18 and TRBJ2-2, the full variable domain is NAGVMQNPRHLVRRRGQEARLRCSPMKGHSHVYWYRQLPEEGLKFMVYLQKENIIDESGMPKERFSAEFPKEGPSILRIQQVVRGDSAAYFCASSQDRVANTGELFFGEGSRLTVL.

This sequence joins TRBV15 and TRBJ2-6; the match to TRBD2 covers 7 bases. The CDR3 runs to 16 residues. CDR1 is LNHNV and CDR2 is YYDKDF in the germline V gene (reference sequence). V trimming: 0 bases; J trimming: 6 bases; junction bases outside the gene matches: 5. CDR3 loop: CATSREGGRLANVLTF. As DNA, the CDR3 is TGTGCCACCAGCAGAGAGGGGGGGAGGCTGGCCAACGTCCTGACTTTC. The whole variable domain, remainder taken from reference TRBV15 and TRBJ2-6, is DAMVIQNPRYQVTQFGKPVTLSCSQTLNHNVMYWYQQKSSQAPKLLFHYYDKDFNNEADTPDNFQSRRPNTSFCFLDIRSPGLGDTAMYLCATSREGGRLANVLTFGAGSRLTVL.

The chain couples TRBV2 to TRBJ2-6, with D maybe TRBD1 (6 bases). V was shortened by 7 bases and J by 6 bases, with 22 bases between the two germline ends. Germline V gene sequence: CDR1 SNHLY, CDR2 FYNNEI. There are 17 residues in the CDR3. Here the CDR3 reads CASMGRGPSLAANVLTF. For the CDR3, the DNA is TGTGCCAGCATGGGCAGGGGACCCTCTCTGGCGGCCAACGTCCTGACTTTC.

As for this clone: It is unclear where the CDR3 begins or ends on the DNA, so no DNA is shown, and the CDR3 is as TCRdb lists it. V and J are TRBV4-1 and TRBJ2-1; the table's D call of TRBD2 was not tested on the DNA. The germline V gene encodes CDR1 MGHRA and CDR2 YSYEKL. Termini included, the CDR3 measures 13 amino acids. The CDR3 reads CASSPRLSWEQFF.

A note on this clone: Its ends do not fully match the called genes, so a read error is possible. J is TRBJ2-7 and V is TRBV12-3 or TRBV12-4, with TRBD1 identical over 7 bases. This CDR3 has 12 amino acids. The CDR3, as DNA: TGTGCCAGCAGTCGTGCTTACCGGGACAGTAACTTC. It is translated as CASSRAYRDSNF.

The rearrangement joins TRBV10-3 to TRBJ2-3, with a possible D match to TRBD1 (6 bases). V lost 2 bases and J 4 bases, leaving 10 bases between the germline ends. The CDR3 covers 14 residues. The V gene's germline CDR1 is ENHRY and CDR2 SYGVKD. CDR3 DNA: TGTGCCATCAGTGAGGGGCGACAGGCAGATACGCAGTATTTT. This codes for CAISEGRQADTQYF.

The rearrangement links TRBV4-3 to TRBJ2-7; tentatively, D is TRBD1 (6 bases). Germline V gene sequence: CDR1 LGHNA, CDR2 YSLEER. Trimming took 0 bases from V and 1 from J, leaving 7 bases between them. CDR3 size: 14 residues. Written as DNA, the CDR3 is TGCGCCAGCAGCCAAGATGGGACATCCTACGAGCAGTACTTC. Translated, it gives CASSQDGTSYEQYF.

The chain has TRBV18 and TRBJ1-2; D is unclear. Between the trimmed V and J ends, which lost 0 bases and 8 bases, there was a span of 10 bases. Looked up from germline, CDR1 is KGHSH and CDR2 is LQKENI. The CDR3 spans 13 residues. For the CDR3, the DNA is TGTGCCAGCTCACCACCGACGGGATTAGGCTACACCTTC. This translates into CASSPPTGLGYTF.

The chain joins TRBV5-1 to TRBJ2-2; D is unclear. Per the germline V gene, CDR1 is SGHRS and CDR2 is YFSETQ. The length of the CDR3 is 13 residues. V was cut by 4 bases and J by 6 bases, with 10 bases left in between. For the CDR3, the DNA is TGCGCCAGCAGCGTAACAGTTTCCGGGGAGCTGTTTTTT. Translation gives CASSVTVSGELFF.

This chain links TRBV13 with TRBJ1-5, with D uncertain. The CDR3 extends over 14 amino acids. Trimming removed 1 base at V and 7 bases at J, with 11 bases between. The germline V gene has CDR1 PRHDT and CDR2 FYEKMQ (reference sequence). Here the CDR3 reads CASSLALAGQPQHF. In DNA, the CDR3 is TGTGCCAGCAGCTTAGCCCTGGCGGGGCAGCCCCAGCATTTT.

CDR3 bases: TGTGCCAGCGGAGACTTGCAGGGGGCGACTAATGAAAAACTGTTTTTT. Its translation: CASGDLQGATNEKLFF. V usage is TRBV6-6 and J usage is TRBJ1-4, with TRBD1 matching 8 bases. This CDR3 is built from 16 residues. The germline CDR1 and CDR2 sequences are MNHNY and SVGAGI (reference sequence). Losses at the gene ends were 8 bases for V and 2 bases for J; bases not matched to a gene: 10.

J is TRBJ2-5 and V is TRBV28; TRBD2 aligns across 12 bases. The CDR3 extends over 18 amino acids. V was clipped by 3 bases and J by 2 bases; unmatched bases: 10. The germline gives CDR1 MDHEN, CDR2 SYDVKM. CDR3 region: CASSFSRTSGMGQETQYF. The CDR3 DNA follows: TGTGCCAGCAGTTTTTCCCGGACTAGCGGGATGGGGCAAGAGACCCAGTACTTC.

This chain uses TRBV6-6 with TRBJ2-7; possibly TRBD2 for D (6 bases). This CDR3 spans 13 amino acids. Germline V CDR1 and CDR2: MNHNY, SVGAGI (reference sequence). V lost 10 bases and J 5 bases, leaving 18 bases between the germline ends. The CDR3 here is CAILGRVRDEQYF. The DNA of the CDR3 is TGTGCCATCCTCGGGAGAGTCAGAGACGAGCAGTACTTC.

The V and J genes are TRBV5-1 and TRBJ1-5, with TRBD1 identical over 7 bases. The CDR3 runs to 16 residues. In germline, CDR1 is SGHRS, CDR2 YFSETQ. With 0 bases clipped from V and 0 bases from J, the junction kept 3 bases outside the gene matches. The CDR3 coding sequence is TGCGCCAGCAGCTTGGGGGACAGTCATAGCAATCAGCCCCAGCATTTT. It translates to CASSLGDSHSNQPQHF. Full variable domain (missing parts from reference TRBV5-1 and TRBJ1-5): KAGVTQTPRYLIKTRGQQVTLSCSPISGHRSVSWYQQTPGQGLQFLFEYFSETQRNKGNFPGRFSGRQFSNSRSEMNVSTLELGDSALYLCASSLGDSHSNQPQHFGDGTRLSIL.

The rearrangement joins TRBV29-1 to TRBJ2-5; D might be TRBD1 (5 bases). V lost 4 bases, J lost 5 bases, and 14 bases lay in between. Germline loops: CDR1 SQVTM, CDR2 ANQGSEA. This CDR3 is built from 13 residues. As DNA, the CDR3 is TGCAGCGTTGCCTGGGGCCCAGGGGAGACCCAGTACTTC. It is translated as CSVAWGPGETQYF. Complete variable domain (other parts from reference TRBV29-1 and TRBJ2-5): SAVISQKPSRDICQRGTSLTIQCQVDSQVTMMFWYRQQPGQSLTLIATANQGSEATYESGFVIDKFPISRPNLTFSTLTVSNMSPEDSSIYLCSVAWGPGETQYFGPGTRLLVL.